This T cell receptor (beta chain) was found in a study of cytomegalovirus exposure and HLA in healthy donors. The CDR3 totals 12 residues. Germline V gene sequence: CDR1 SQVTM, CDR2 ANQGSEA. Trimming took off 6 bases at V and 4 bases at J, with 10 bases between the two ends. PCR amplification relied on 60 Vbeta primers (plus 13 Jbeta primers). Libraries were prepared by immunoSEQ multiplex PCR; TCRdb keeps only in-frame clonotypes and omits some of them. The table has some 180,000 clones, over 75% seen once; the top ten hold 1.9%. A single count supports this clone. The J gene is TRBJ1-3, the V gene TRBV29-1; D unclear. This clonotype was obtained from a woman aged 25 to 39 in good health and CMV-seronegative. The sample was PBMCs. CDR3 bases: TGCAGCGTCGGAGCCCAAGGAAACACCATATATTTT. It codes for CSVGAQGNTIYF.